One and the same sample provided the 32 T cell receptor beta chains below, sequenced in a study of T cells after yellow fever vaccination (dated by TCRdb to between 2018 and 2021). The library relied on 5' RACE. TCRdb names Illumina HiSeq 2500 as the instrument used. TCRdb reprocessed the public reads (quality trimming at Q25 with fastp, clone calling with MiXCR) and kept in-frame beta chains. Records with the same CDR3 protein are collapsed into one entry carrying the most frequent genes and DNA. The sample records tens of thousands of distinct CDR3 sequences, more than 6.5% of which are singletons. About 39% of the sample comes from the top ten. Read against the paper, the sample's treatment or condition label means: live attenuated yellow fever vaccine strain. The source was CD8+ T cells sorted from PBMCs, collected roughly 45 days after the first yellow fever vaccination. These TCRs come from a man between 18 and 35 years old who received the YFV17D yellow fever vaccine.

The V and J genes are TRBV10-3 and TRBJ2-7; D is unclear. Trimming stripped 5 bases from V and 4 bases from J, with 12 bases between. From germline, CDR1 is ENHRY and CDR2 SYGVKD. This CDR3 has 13 amino acids. The CDR3: CAISLDGPYEQYV. The CDR3 DNA is TGTGCCATCAGTCTGGACGGACCATACGAGCAGTACGTC.

This clonotype has a count of ten or more. The chain has TRBV13 and TRBJ2-5, with 10 positions matching TRBD2. CDR1 is PRHDT, CDR2 FYEKMQ, per germline (reference sequence). CDR3 length: 16 residues. The ends lost 4 bases at V and 5 bases at J; junction bases unmatched: 10. The CDR3 loop reads CASSSSVAGGRETQYF. As DNA, the CDR3 is TGTGCCAGCAGCTCCTCTGTAGCGGGGGGTCGGGAGACCCAGTACTTC.

The rearrangement joins TRBV9 to TRBJ2-2, with 7 bases fitting TRBD1. CDR1 is SGDLS and CDR2 is YYNGEE in the germline V gene. This CDR3 comprises 15 residues. V gave up 4 bases and J gave up 3 bases; unmatched junction bases: 6. The CDR3 loop is CASSYRDSHTGELFF. The CDR3 nucleotides read TGTGCCAGCAGCTACCGGGACAGCCACACCGGGGAGCTGTTTTTT.

Many counts were recorded for this clonotype. One end of the junction is discordant with germline, which a read error may explain. This rearrangement joins TRBV4-1 to TRBJ1-1; D remains unclear. CDR3 length equals 15 residues. The germline CDR1 and CDR2 sequences are MGHRA and YSYEKL. CDR3 sequence (DNA): TGCGCCAGCAGCCAAGAGAGTGGGCAGATAGGCCAGGCGGACTTT. Translated: CASSQESGQIGQADF.

This clonotype was seen once. One base away lies a much larger clone, so this may be a sequencing read error. The J gene is TRBJ2-3, the V gene TRBV7-8; 12 positions agree with TRBD2. The CDR3 loop spans 17 amino acids. Germline CDR1 and CDR2: SGHVS and FQNEAQ. The CDR3 loop reads CAISSRLAGADADTQYF. CDR3 coding DNA: TGTGCCATCAGCTCCCGACTAGCGGGGGCGGATGCAGATACGCAGTATTTT.

This clonotype was picked up many times. The chain recombines TRBV2 with TRBJ2-7; 7 bases agree with TRBD2. Germline loops: CDR1 SNHLY, CDR2 FYNNEI. J was trimmed by 3 bases and V by 2 bases; bases with no gene match: 10. CDR3 length equals 16 residues. The CDR3 loop is CASSEIFTGGNYEQYV. The CDR3 DNA reads TGTGCCAGCAGTGAAATTTTTACGGGGGGAAACTACGAGCAGTACGTC.

This clonotype was detected many times. V is TRBV13 and J is TRBJ2-6; 7 bases agree with TRBD2. This CDR3 contains 15 residues. V shed 5 bases and J 4 bases; nucleotides not matched to a gene: 5. Germline-derived CDR1 and CDR2 are PRHDT and FYEKMQ (reference sequence). The CDR3 reads CASSALTSGANVLTF. DNA for the CDR3: TGTGCCAGCAGCGCCCTGACTAGCGGGGCCAACGTCCTGACTTTC.

This clonotype was counted many times. V gene TRBV11-1 combines with J gene TRBJ2-2; 9 positions agree with TRBD2. The CDR3 loop spans 18 amino acids. Germline CDR1 is SGHAT and CDR2 is FQDESV (reference sequence). V trimming: 4 bases; J trimming: 1 base; junction bases outside the gene matches: 10. The CDR3 here is CASSSRGAGGRNTGELFF. DNA for the CDR3: TGTGCCAGCAGCTCCCGTGGAGCGGGGGGTCGGAACACCGGGGAGCTGTTTTTT.

This clonotype was picked up a small number of times. The chain recombines TRBV4-3 with TRBJ1-2; D might be TRBD1 (5 bases). Trimming shortened V by 0 bases and J by 8 bases, and 13 bases separated the two germline ends. The CDR3 contains 14 residues. Germline-derived CDR1 and CDR2 are LGHNA and YSLEER. CDR3 coding DNA: TGCGCCAGCAGCCAAGACCGGGGCCCGTTGGGCTACACCTTC. Its protein is CASSQDRGPLGYTF.

This clonotype was seen many times. This chain uses TRBV20-1 with TRBJ2-7; TRBD1 matches at 8 bases. Per the germline V gene, CDR1 is DFQATT and CDR2 is SNEGSKA (reference sequence). This CDR3 has 13 amino acids. Trimming took 5 bases from V and 6 from J; bases not matched to a gene: 9. In DNA, the CDR3 is TGCAGTGCTTGCCGACAGGGGCAGGCCGAGCAGTACTTC. This gives the protein CSACRQGQAEQYF.

The sample holds a few counts of this clonotype. The CDR3 protein is CASSLSRNQLNTEAFF. The CDR3 DNA follows: TGTGCCAGCAGCTTAAGTAGAAACCAGCTGAACACTGAAGCTTTCTTT. The chain carries TRBV7-2 and TRBJ1-1; D unclear. Per germline, CDR1 SGHTA and CDR2 FQGNSA. The CDR3 sequence is 16 residues long. Trimming cost V 2 bases and J 0 bases, with 13 bases left between them. The complete variable domain, with remaining parts taken from reference TRBV7-2 and TRBJ1-1, reads GAGVSQSPSNKVTEKGKDVELRCDPISGHTALYWYRQSLGQGLEFLIYFQGNSAPDKSGLPSDRFSAERTGGSVSTLTIQRTQQEDSAVYLCASSLSRNQLNTEAFFGQGTRLTVV.

In this sample, this clonotype turned up many times. Here the CDR3 reads CASSQMKGDEQFF. The CDR3 coding sequence is TGCGCCAGCAGCCAAATGAAGGGAGATGAGCAGTTCTTC. This chain connects TRBV4-3 to TRBJ2-1, with a possible D match to TRBD2 (5 bases). There are 13 residues in the CDR3. CDR1 LGHNA and CDR2 YSLEER come from the germline V gene. V lost 2 bases and J lost 8, with 10 bases in between.

On this clonotype itself: This may be a read error, as it is one base from a much larger clone. This chain uses TRBV11-2 with TRBJ2-7; no clear D. This CDR3 spans 14 amino acids. With 5 bases removed from V and 2 bases from J, the gap between germline ends came to 13 bases. CDR1 is SGHAT and CDR2 is FQNNGV in the germline V gene. The CDR3 bases are TGTGCCAGCAGCGCCGGGCGTGCTGCCTACGAGCAGTACGTC. Translation gives CASSAGRAAYEQYV.

This clonotype was recorded at least ten times. CDR3 amino acids: CASSGDREETQYF. The CDR3 region has the DNA TGTGCCAGCAGCGGTGACAGGGAAGAGACCCAGTACTTC. The genes are TRBV7-8 and TRBJ2-5, with TRBD1 identical over 7 bases. This CDR3 has 13 residues. Germline V CDR1 and CDR2: SGHVS, FQNEAQ. V shed 5 bases, J shed 3 bases, and the junction held 3 bases outside the gene matches.

The table lists this clonotype with many counts. The CDR3 here is CASSPFGTVNTGELFF. The CDR3 DNA reads TGTGCCAGCAGCCCCTTTGGGACAGTGAACACCGGGGAGCTGTTTTTT. The chain links TRBV7-3 to TRBJ2-2, with 7 bases matching TRBD1. CDR3 size: 16 residues. The germline V gene has CDR1 SGHTA and CDR2 FQGTGA. V lost 5 bases and J lost 1; bases outside the gene matches: 7. The full variable domain, its missing parts supplied by reference TRBV7-3 and TRBJ2-2, is GAGVSQTPSNKVTEKGKYVELRCDPISGHTALYWYRQSLGQGPEFLIYFQGTGAADDSGLPNDRFFAVRPEGSVSTLKIQRTERGDSAVYLCASSPFGTVNTGELFFGEGSRLTVL.

Ten or more counts support this clonotype. The V call is TRBV7-2, the J call TRBJ2-7; tentatively, D is TRBD2 (6 bases). The CDR3 has 14 residues. CDR1 and CDR2 (germline): SGHTA, FQGNSA. V was cut by 6 bases and J by 4 bases, with 16 bases left in between. CDR3 coding DNA: TGTGCCAGCAGTCGGTCCGGGGGATGGTACGAGCAGTACTTC. Translating it yields CASSRSGGWYEQYF.

This clonotype was counted many times. The chain links TRBV7-9 to TRBJ2-7, with no clear D. The V gene lost 5 bases and the J gene lost 2 bases, with 13 bases spanning the gap. Germline lookup yields CDR1 SEHNR and CDR2 FQNEAQ (reference sequence). The CDR3 is 14 amino acids. CDR3 amino acids: CASSPSTATYEQYV. The CDR3 bases are TGTGCCAGCAGCCCAAGTACAGCAACCTACGAGCAGTACGTC.

This clonotype was recorded at least ten times. The rearrangement links TRBV5-1 to TRBJ2-4, with D uncertain. Germline lookup yields CDR1 SGHRS and CDR2 YFSETQ. V was cut by 0 bases and J by 8 bases, with 12 bases left in between. This CDR3 comprises 14 residues. This CDR3 reads CASSLARYRDIQYF. DNA of the CDR3: TGCGCCAGCAGCTTGGCGAGATATCGGGACATTCAGTACTTC.

This clonotype was seen repeatedly, ten times or more. The chain recombines TRBV11-1 with TRBJ1-2, with D perhaps TRBD1 (6 bases). CDR1 and CDR2 from the germline V gene are SGHAT and FQDESV (reference sequence). This CDR3 is built from 16 residues. V was shortened by 5 bases and J by 2 bases, with 18 bases between the two germline ends. The CDR3 DNA sequence: TGTGCCAGCAGCGGAGGGGGGCAGGCCAAAAACTATGGCTACACCTTC. Amino acids: CASSGGGQAKNYGYTF. Supplemented by reference TRBV11-1 and TRBJ1-2, the full variable domain reads EAEVAQSPRYKITEKSQAVAFWCDPISGHATLYWYRQILGQGPELLVQFQDESVVDDSQLPKDRFSAERLKGVDSTLKIQPAELGDSAMYLCASSGGGQAKNYGYTFGSGTRLTVV.

In this sample, this clonotype turned up many times. The chain joins TRBV5-5 to TRBJ2-3; D remains ambiguous. CDR3 length equals 12 residues. Germline V gene data show CDR1 as SGHKS and CDR2 as YYEKEE (reference sequence). V was trimmed by 2 bases and J by 6 bases, leaving 7 bases between them. CDR3 bases: TGTGCCAGCAGCTTAACTGGCGATACGCAGTATTTT. Translated: CASSLTGDTQYF.

The chain links TRBV5-6 to TRBJ2-5; maybe TRBD1 (7 bases). CDR3 length: 14 amino acids. The germline CDR1 and CDR2 sequences are SGHDT and YYEEEE. V dropped 5 bases and J dropped 1 base, with 12 bases sitting between them. CDR3 bases: TGTGCCAGCAGGCGGGGACAGCCCCAAGAGACCCAGTACTTC. Amino acid sequence: CASRRGQPQETQYF.

The chain combines TRBV13 with TRBJ2-5; a weak D match, TRBD1 (7 bases). The germline V gene encodes CDR1 PRHDT and CDR2 FYEKMQ (reference sequence). CDR3 length equals 14 residues. Between the trimmed V and J ends, which lost 9 bases and 4 bases, there was a span of 18 bases. The CDR3 bases are TGTGCCAGTTCAGGAGGGACAGAGGGAGAGACCCAGTACTTC. Its translation is CASSGGTEGETQYF.

This clonotype was recorded many times. The chain uses TRBV29-1 and TRBJ2-7; 7 bases line up with TRBD2. CDR1 is SQVTM, CDR2 ANQGSEA, per germline. The length of the CDR3 is 13 residues. The trim removed 4 bases at V and 4 bases at J, leaving 7 bases unmatched. CDR3 amino acids: CSVGAGPGYEQYF. The CDR3 DNA reads as TGCAGCGTTGGAGCGGGACCCGGTTACGAGCAGTACTTC.

This chain links TRBV7-2 with TRBJ2-7; the match to TRBD1 covers 7 bases. Germline lookup yields CDR1 SGHTA and CDR2 FQGNSA. There are 15 residues in the CDR3. Unmatched junction bases numbered 6, after V lost 2 bases and J lost 2 bases. CDR3 sequence: CASSLNSGTAYEQYF. The CDR3 DNA follows: TGTGCCAGCAGCTTAAATTCCGGGACAGCCTACGAGCAGTACTTC.

This clonotype appeared many times. The chain carries TRBV6-5 and TRBJ2-6, with D tentatively TRBD1 (6 bases). Germline CDR1 reads MNHEY; CDR2 reads SVGAGI. V was pared by 4 bases and J by 0 bases, with 10 bases between. The length of the CDR3 is 16 residues. Here the CDR3 reads CASSSTGSSGANVLTF. The CDR3 nucleotides read TGTGCCAGCAGTTCCACAGGGAGCTCTGGGGCCAACGTCCTGACTTTC.

This clonotype was observed at least ten times. The DNA for the CDR3 is TGTGCCAGCAGCCCTGTCGGGGGGCTCTCCTACAATGAGCAGTTCTTC. Its translation is CASSPVGGLSYNEQFF. This chain links TRBV7-9 with TRBJ2-1, with a weak D call TRBD2 (7 bases). This CDR3 region has 16 residues. With 5 bases removed from V and 0 bases from J, the gap between germline ends came to 14 bases. CDR1 is SEHNR, CDR2 FQNEAQ, per germline (reference sequence). The full variable domain, its missing parts supplied by reference TRBV7-9 and TRBJ2-1, is DTGVSQNPRHKITKRGQNVTFRCDPISEHNRLYWYRQTLGQGPEFLTYFQNEAQLEKSRLLSDRFSAERPKGSFSTLEIQRTEQGDSAMYLCASSPVGGLSYNEQFFGPGTRLTVL.

This rearrangement joins TRBV4-1 to TRBJ2-5; 7 bases fit TRBD2. The CDR3 length is 17 residues. CDR1 and CDR2 from the germline V gene are MGHRA and YSYEKL. The V gene end was trimmed by 1 base and the J gene end by 5 bases; junction bases not matched to a gene: 13. The CDR3 DNA follows: TGCGCCAGCAGCCAAGGGCCCGGGACGATCGGGGGGGAGACCCAGTACTTC. Protein product: CASSQGPGTIGGETQYF.

This clonotype was observed at least ten times. The V call is TRBV27, the J call TRBJ2-3; 9 nucleotides agree with TRBD2. The CDR3 loop spans 16 amino acids. Germline V gene sequence: CDR1 MNHEY, CDR2 SMNVEV (reference sequence). The V segment lost 5 bases and the J segment 2 bases; nucleotides outside the gene matches: 8. The CDR3 spells CASSNLSSGDTDTQYF. DNA for the CDR3: TGTGCCAGCAGTAACCTTTCTAGCGGGGACACAGATACGCAGTATTTT.

This clonotype was recorded many times. V is TRBV10-1 and J is TRBJ2-7; the D gene is possibly TRBD1 (5 bases). CDR1 and CDR2 from the germline V gene are WNHNN and SYGVQD (reference sequence). CDR3 length: 9 amino acids. With 9 bases removed from V and 6 bases from J, the gap between germline ends came to 6 bases. CDR3: CARGVEQYV. CDR3 coding DNA: TGCGCCAGAGGGGTCGAGCAGTACGTC.

The rearrangement links TRBV23-1 to TRBJ2-7, with 9 nucleotides matching TRBD1. TRBV23-1 is an ORF; its function is uncertain. CDR3 length: 14 amino acids. The V and J ends lost 7 bases and 2 bases, in that order; junction bases with no gene match: 6. The CDR3 spells CASIFRDRAYEQYF. In nucleotides, the CDR3 is TGCGCCAGCATCTTCCGGGACAGGGCCTACGAGCAGTACTTC.

In this sample, this clonotype turned up a few times. J is TRBJ2-1 and V is TRBV7-8; D gene ambiguous. The V and J ends lost 5 bases and 15 bases respectively, with 14 bases between them. The CDR3 sequence is 11 residues long. CDR1 is SGHVS, CDR2 FQNEAQ, per germline. CDR3 nucleotides: TGTGCCAGCAGCCCCTCCGGGCCCACGTTCTTC. Encoded protein: CASSPSGPTFF. Full variable domain (outside the CDR3, taken from reference TRBV7-8 and TRBJ2-1): GAGVSQSPRYKVAKRGQDVALRCDPISGHVSLFWYQQALGQGPEFLTYFQNEAQLDKSGLPSDRFFAERPEGSVSTLKIQRTQQEDSAVYLCASSPSGPTFFGPGTRLTVL.

The J gene is TRBJ2-5, the V gene TRBV4-1, with 16 bases fitting TRBD2. The germline V gene has CDR1 MGHRA and CDR2 YSYEKL. The V and J ends lost 3 bases and 4 bases, in that order; junction bases with no gene match: 5. The CDR3 is 17 residues long. CDR3 DNA: TGCGCCAGCAGCCAGGGGACTAGCGGGGGGGCAGGAGAGACCCAGTACTTC. This encodes CASSQGTSGGAGETQYF.